This entry concerns a single T cell receptor (beta chain). This entry belongs to a study of blood T cell repertoires in COVID-19. As for the study in general: Acute and convalescent COVID-19 samples came from the United States, Italy and Spain. PBMCs, B-cell-depleted T cells, or T cells were the source of the cDNA or gDNA that made up the material.

Per the germline V gene, CDR1 is MGHRA and CDR2 is YSYEKL. V dropped 2 bases and J dropped 7; count of bases not matched to a gene: 4. This CDR3 comprises 15 residues. In the original workflow: Reference gene primer amplification gave estimated nucleated cell counts. The assay was immunoSEQ multiplex PCR, and TCRdb's table has in-frame clones only and misses some. From that table come the V and J calls and clone size; the DNA was used to work out D and trimming. Of roughly 390,000 clones in the sample, 85% are singletons; the top ten hold approximately 3.6%. The sequenced material came from peripheral blood. The TCR originated in a young woman with acute or convalescent COVID-19. V is TRBV4-1 and J is TRBJ2-1; 11 nucleotides match TRBD2. In nucleotides, the CDR3 is TGCGCCAGCAGCCAAATAGCGGGGGGGCAGAATGAGCAGTTCTTC. Translated: CASSQIAGGQNEQFF.